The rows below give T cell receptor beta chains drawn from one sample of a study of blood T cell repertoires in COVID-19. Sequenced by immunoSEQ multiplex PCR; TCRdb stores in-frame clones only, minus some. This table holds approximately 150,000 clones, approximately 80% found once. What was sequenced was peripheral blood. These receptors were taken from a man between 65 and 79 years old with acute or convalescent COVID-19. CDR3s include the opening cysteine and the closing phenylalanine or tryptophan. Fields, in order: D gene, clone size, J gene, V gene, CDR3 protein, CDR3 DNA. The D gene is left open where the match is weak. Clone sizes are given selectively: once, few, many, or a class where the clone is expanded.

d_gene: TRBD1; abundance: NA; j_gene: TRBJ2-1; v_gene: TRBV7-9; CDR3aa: CASSPSGQGARNEQFF; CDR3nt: TGTGCCAGCAGCCCCTCGGGGCAGGGGGCGCGGAATGAGCAGTTCTTC
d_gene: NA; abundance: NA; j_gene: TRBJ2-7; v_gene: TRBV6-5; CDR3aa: CASDDTSGLVEQYF; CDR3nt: TGTGCCAGCGACGATACCTCAGGTTTAGTCGAGCAGTACTTC
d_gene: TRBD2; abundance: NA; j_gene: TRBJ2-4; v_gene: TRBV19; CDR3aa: CASSIRLAGELQYF; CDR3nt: TGTGCCAGTAGTATCAGACTAGCGGGGGAACTTCAGTACTTC
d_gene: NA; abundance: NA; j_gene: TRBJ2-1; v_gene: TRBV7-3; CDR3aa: CASSFSGGNNEQFF; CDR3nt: TGTGCCAGCAGCTTTTCTGGCGGGAACAATGAGCAGTTCTTC
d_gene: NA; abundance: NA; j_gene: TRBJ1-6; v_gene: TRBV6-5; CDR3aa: CASSYSPGASSPLHF; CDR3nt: TGTGCCAGCAGTTACTCTCCGGGTGCCAGTTCACCCCTCCACTTT
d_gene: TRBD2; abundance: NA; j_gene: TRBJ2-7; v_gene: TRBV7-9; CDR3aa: CASSGREEPYEQYF; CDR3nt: TGTGCCAGCAGCGGACGGGAGGAGCCCTACGAGCAGTACTTC
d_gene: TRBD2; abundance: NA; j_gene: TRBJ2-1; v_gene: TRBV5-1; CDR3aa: CASSLGTSGLYNEQFF; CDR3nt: TGCGCCAGCAGCTTGGGGACTAGCGGGCTATACAATGAGCAGTTCTTC
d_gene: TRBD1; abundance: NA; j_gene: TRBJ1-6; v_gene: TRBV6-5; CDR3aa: CASKRQGENSPLHF; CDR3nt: TGTGCCAGCAAGAGACAGGGAGAAAATTCACCCCTCCACTTT
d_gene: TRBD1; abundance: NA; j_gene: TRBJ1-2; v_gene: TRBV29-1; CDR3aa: CSVGGDRVQDGYTF; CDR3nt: TGCAGCGTTGGAGGTGACAGGGTCCAAGACGGCTACACCTTC
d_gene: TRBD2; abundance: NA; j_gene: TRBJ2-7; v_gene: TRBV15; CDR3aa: CATSRATAGTSAYEQYF; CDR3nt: TGTGCCACCAGCAGAGCCACGGCCGGGACTAGCGCCTACGAGCAGTACTTC
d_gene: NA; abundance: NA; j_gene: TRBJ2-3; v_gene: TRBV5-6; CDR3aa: CASSGGTPGDTQYF; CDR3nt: TGTGCCAGCAGCGGGGGGACCCCCGGAGATACGCAGTATTTT
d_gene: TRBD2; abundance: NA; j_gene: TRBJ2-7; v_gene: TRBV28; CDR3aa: CASTGPGGRYEQYF; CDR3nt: TGTGCCAGCACTGGACCGGGGGGTAGGTACGAGCAGTACTTC
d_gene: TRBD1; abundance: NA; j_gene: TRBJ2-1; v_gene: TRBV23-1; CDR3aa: CASSQSYRGKENEQFF; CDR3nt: TGCGCCAGCAGTCAATCCTACAGGGGAAAAGAAAATGAGCAGTTCTTC
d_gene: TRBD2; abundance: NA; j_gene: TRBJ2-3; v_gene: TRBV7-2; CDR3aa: CASSSGLADHTDTQYF; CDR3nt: TGTGCCAGCAGCTCGGGACTAGCGGATCACACAGATACGCAGTATTTT
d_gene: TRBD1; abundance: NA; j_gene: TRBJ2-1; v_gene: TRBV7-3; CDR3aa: CASSRMTGGSNEQFF; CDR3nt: TGTGCCAGCTCGAGGATGACAGGGGGAAGTAATGAGCAGTTCTTC
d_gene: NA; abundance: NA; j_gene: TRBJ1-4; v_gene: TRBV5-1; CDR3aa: CASTRGEGNEKLFF; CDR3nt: TGCGCCTCAACGCGGGGGGAGGGTAATGAAAAACTGTTTTTT
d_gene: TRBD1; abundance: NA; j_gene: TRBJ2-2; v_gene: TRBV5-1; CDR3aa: CASSFPGQGTGELFF; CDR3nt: TGCGCCAGCAGCTTCCCGGGACAGGGGACCGGGGAGCTGTTTTTT
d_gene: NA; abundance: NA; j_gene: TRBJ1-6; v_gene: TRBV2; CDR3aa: CASSQEESSYNSPLHF; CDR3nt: TGTGCCAGCAGTCAGGAAGAGAGCTCCTATAATTCACCCCTCCACTTT
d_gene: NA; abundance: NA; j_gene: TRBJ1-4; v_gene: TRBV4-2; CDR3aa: CASSQARDSLSATNEKLFF; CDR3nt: TGTGCCAGCAGCCAAGCCCGTGACAGTCTTTCTGCAACTAATGAAAAACTGTTTTTT
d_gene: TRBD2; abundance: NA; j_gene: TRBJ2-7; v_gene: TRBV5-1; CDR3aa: CASSFPSGSGEQYF; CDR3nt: TGCGCCAGCAGCTTCCCTAGCGGGAGTGGTGAGCAGTACTTC
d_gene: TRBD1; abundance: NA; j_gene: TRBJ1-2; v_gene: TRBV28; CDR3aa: CASSYDRGGGYTF; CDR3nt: TGTGCCAGCAGCTACGACAGGGGCGGCGGCTACACCTTC
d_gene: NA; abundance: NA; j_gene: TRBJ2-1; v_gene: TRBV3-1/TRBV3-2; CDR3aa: CASSQMQNNEQFF; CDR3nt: TGTGCCAGCAGCCAAATGCAGAACAATGAGCAGTTCTTC
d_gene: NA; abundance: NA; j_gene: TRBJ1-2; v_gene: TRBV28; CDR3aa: CASGPKRGYTF; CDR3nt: TGTGCCAGTGGGCCCAAGCGGGGCTACACCTTC
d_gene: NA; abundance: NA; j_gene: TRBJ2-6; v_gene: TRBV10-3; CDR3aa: CAISDSRGRGASGANVLTF; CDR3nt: TGTGCCATCAGTGACTCTCGGGGCAGGGGAGCGTCTGGGGCCAACGTCCTGACTTTC
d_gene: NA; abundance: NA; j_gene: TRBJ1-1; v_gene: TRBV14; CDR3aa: CASSLTDNTEAFF; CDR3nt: TGTGCCAGCAGCCTGACAGACAACACTGAAGCTTTCTTT
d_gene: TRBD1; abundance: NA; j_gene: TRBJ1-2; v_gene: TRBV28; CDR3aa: CASSVTLLTGGDGYTF; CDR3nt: TGTGCCAGCAGTGTTACCCTCTTAACAGGGGGCGACGGCTACACCTTC
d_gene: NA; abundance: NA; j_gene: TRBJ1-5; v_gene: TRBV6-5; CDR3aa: CASSQLQGSNQPQHF; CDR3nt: TGTGCCAGCAGCCAACTTCAGGGCAGCAATCAGCCCCAGCATTTT
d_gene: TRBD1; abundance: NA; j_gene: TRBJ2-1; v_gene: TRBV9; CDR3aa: CASSVVYSGGHNEQFF; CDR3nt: TGTGCCAGCAGCGTAGTGTACTCAGGGGGTCACAATGAGCAGTTCTTC
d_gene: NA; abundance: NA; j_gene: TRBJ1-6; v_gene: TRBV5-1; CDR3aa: CASTLGQDNSPLHF; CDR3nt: TGCGCCAGCACCCTCGGACAAGATAATTCACCCCTCCACTTT
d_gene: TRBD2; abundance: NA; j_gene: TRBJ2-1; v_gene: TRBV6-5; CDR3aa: CASSYSRGGHNEQFF; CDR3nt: TGTGCCAGCAGTTACTCCCGGGGGGGGCACAATGAGCAGTTCTTC
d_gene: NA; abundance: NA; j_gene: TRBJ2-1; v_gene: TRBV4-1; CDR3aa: CASSQDPRGQFF; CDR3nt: TGCGCCAGCAGCCAAGATCCCAGGGGGCAGTTCTTC
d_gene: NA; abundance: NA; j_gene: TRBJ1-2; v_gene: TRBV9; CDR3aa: CASSPRGSYGYTF; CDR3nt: TGTGCCAGCAGCCCCCGCGGGTCCTATGGCTACACCTTC
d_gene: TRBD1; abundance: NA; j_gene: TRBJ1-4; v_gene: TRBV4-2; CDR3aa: CASSLEGTGGGEKLFF; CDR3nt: TGTGCCAGCAGCCTCGAGGGAACAGGGGGAGGGGAAAAACTGTTTTTT
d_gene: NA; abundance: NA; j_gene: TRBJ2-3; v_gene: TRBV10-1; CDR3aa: CATGLVGRSDTQYF; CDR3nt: TGCGCCACCGGTTTAGTGGGCAGGTCAGATACGCAGTATTTT
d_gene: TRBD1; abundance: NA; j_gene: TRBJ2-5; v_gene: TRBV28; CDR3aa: CATLQGAQETQYF; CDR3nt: TGTGCCACCCTACAGGGGGCCCAAGAGACCCAGTACTTC
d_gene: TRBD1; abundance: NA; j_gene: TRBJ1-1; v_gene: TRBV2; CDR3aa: CASRVSDRENTEAFF; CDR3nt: TGTGCCAGCAGGGTATCCGACAGGGAGAACACTGAAGCTTTCTTT
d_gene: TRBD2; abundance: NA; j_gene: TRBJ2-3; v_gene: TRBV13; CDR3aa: CASSPSGGASDTQYF; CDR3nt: TGTGCCAGCAGCCCCAGCGGGGGGGCTTCAGATACGCAGTATTTT
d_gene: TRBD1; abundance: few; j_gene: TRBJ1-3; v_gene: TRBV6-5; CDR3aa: CASSRTGVSGNTIYF; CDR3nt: TGTGCCAGCAGTCGTACAGGGGTCTCTGGAAACACCATATATTTT